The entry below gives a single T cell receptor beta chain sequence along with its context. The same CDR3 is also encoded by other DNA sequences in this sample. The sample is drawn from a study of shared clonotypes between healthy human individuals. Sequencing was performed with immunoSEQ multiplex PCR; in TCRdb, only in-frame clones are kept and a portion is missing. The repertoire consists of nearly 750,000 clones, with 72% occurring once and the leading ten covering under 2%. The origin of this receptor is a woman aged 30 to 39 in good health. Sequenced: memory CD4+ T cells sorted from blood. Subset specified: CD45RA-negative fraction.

CDR3 amino acids: CASSPTGSGANVLTF. As DNA, the CDR3 is TGTGCCAGCAGTCCCACAGGTAGTGGGGCCAACGTCCTGACTTTC. The V and J genes are TRBV28 and TRBJ2-6; maybe TRBD1 (5 bases). The CDR3 totals 15 residues. The germline V gene encodes CDR1 MDHEN and CDR2 SYDVKM. The V end lost 5 bases, the J end lost 3 bases, and 11 bases lay between the germline ends. Together with reference TRBV28 and TRBJ2-6, the CDR3 gives the full variable domain: DVKVTQSSRYLVKRTGEKVFLECVQDMDHENMFWYRQDPGLGLRLIYFSYDVKMKEKGDIPEGYSVSREKKERFSLILESASTNQTSMYLCASSPTGSGANVLTFGAGSRLTVL.